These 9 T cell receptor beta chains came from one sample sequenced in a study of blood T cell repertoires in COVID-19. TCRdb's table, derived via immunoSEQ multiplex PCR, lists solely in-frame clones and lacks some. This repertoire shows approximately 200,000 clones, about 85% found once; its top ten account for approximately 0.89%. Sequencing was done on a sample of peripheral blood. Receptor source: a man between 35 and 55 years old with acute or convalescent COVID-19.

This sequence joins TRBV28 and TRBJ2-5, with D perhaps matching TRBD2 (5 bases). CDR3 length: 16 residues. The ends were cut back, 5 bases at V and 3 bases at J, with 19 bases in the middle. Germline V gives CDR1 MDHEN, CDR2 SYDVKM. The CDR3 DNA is TGTGCCAGCAGTCCCCTCGGGGTAGCTGGGGAAGAGACCCAGTACTTC. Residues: CASSPLGVAGEETQYF.

The CDR3 sequence is CASSVRGVAGELFF. CDR3 DNA: TGTGCCAGTAGTGTCAGGGGGGTCGCCGGGGAGCTGTTTTTT. The V gene is TRBV19, the J gene TRBJ2-2, with D possibly TRBD1 on 7 matching bases. The CDR3 runs 14 residues. CDR1 is LNHDA and CDR2 is SQIVND in the germline V gene (reference sequence). Trimming cost V 5 bases and J 6 bases, with 13 bases left between them.

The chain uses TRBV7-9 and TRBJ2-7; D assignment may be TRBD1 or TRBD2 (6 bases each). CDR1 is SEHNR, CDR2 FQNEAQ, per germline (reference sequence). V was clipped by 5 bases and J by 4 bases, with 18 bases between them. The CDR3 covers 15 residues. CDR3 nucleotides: TGTGCCAGCAGCAGGGGGGCAGGGGCCAGATACGAGCAGTACTTC. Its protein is CASSRGAGARYEQYF.

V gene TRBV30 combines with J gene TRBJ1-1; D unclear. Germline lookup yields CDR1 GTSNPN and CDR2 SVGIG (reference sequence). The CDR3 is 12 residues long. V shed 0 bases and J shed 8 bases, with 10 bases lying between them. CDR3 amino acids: CAWSVRGLEAFF. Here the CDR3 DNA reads TGTGCCTGGAGTGTACGTGGACTCGAAGCTTTCTTT.

The CDR3 bases are TGTGCCAGCTCTTCCAGGGACAATGAGCAGTTCTTC. Amino acids: CASSSRDNEQFF. The V call is TRBV6-5, the J call TRBJ2-1, with a tentative D call TRBD1 (5 bases). This CDR3 region has 12 residues. Germline CDR1 MNHEY, CDR2 SVGAGI. V lost 8 bases and J 5 bases, leaving 10 bases between the germline ends.

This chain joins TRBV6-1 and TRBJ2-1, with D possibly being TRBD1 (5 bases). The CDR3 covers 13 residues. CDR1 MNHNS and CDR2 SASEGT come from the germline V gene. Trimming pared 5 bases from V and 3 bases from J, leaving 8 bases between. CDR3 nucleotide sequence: TGTGCCAGCAGTCCGACAGTCTACAATGAGCAGTTCTTC. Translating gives CASSPTVYNEQFF.

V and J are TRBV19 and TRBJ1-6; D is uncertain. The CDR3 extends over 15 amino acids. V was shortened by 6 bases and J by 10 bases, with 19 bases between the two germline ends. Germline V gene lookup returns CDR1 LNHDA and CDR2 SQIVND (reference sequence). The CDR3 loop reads CASSLTSTFGSPLHF. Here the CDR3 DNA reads TGTGCCAGTAGCCTAACCTCGACTTTTGGGTCACCCCTCCACTTT.

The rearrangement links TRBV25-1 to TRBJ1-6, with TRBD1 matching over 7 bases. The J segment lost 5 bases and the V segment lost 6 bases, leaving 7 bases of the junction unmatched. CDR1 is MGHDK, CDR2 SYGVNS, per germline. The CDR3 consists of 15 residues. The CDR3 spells CASRLGTVNNSPLHF. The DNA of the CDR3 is TGTGCCAGCAGACTCGGGACAGTAAATAATTCACCCCTCCACTTT. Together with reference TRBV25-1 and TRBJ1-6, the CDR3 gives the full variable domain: EADIYQTPRYLVIGTGKKITLECSQTMGHDKMYWYQQDPGMELHLIHYSYGVNSTEKGDLSSESTVSRIRTEHFPLTLESARPSHTSQYLCASRLGTVNNSPLHFGNGTRLTVT.

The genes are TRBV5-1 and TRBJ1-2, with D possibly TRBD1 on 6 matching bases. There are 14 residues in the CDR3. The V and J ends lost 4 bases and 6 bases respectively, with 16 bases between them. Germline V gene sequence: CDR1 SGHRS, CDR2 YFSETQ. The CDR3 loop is CASSIGQPEDGYTF. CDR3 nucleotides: TGCGCCAGCAGCATAGGACAGCCTGAAGATGGCTACACCTTC.